Shown below are 9 T cell receptor beta chains from a single sample sequenced in a study of cytomegalovirus exposure and HLA in healthy donors. The primer mix had 60 Vbeta and 13 Jbeta primers. TCRdb's copy holds only in-frame clones and misses some; the assay was immunoSEQ multiplex PCR. The table lists some 180,000 clones, roughly 70% of them singletons. Specimen: PBMCs. These receptors were taken from a woman aged 25 to 39 in good health and CMV-seronegative.

The chain links TRBV2 to TRBJ2-1, with no clear D. CDR1 is SNHLY and CDR2 is FYNNEI in the germline V gene. The CDR3 totals 13 residues. The V end was cut by 9 bases, the J end by 3 bases, with 12 bases between. CDR3 DNA sequence: TGTGCCAGTCTACCCGTTGTCTACAATGAGCAGTTCTTC. Protein product: CASLPVVYNEQFF.

This clone was observed a handful of times. The J gene is TRBJ1-4, the V gene TRBV18, with D possibly being TRBD1 (6 bases). CDR1 and CDR2 (germline): KGHSH, LQKENI. Trimming removed 5 bases at V and 0 bases at J, with 13 bases between. This CDR3 is built from 16 residues. The CDR3 bases are TGTGCCAGCTCAGGAAATACAGGGTCAACTAATGAAAAACTGTTTTTT. Its protein product is CASSGNTGSTNEKLFF.

This clone was seen only a few times. The chain employs TRBV19 and TRBJ1-6; 8 positions agree with TRBD1. The V gene's germline CDR1 is LNHDA and CDR2 SQIVND (reference sequence). V was clipped by 6 bases and J by 13 bases; unmatched bases: 14. The CDR3 is 15 amino acids. Here the CDR3 DNA reads TGTGCCAGTAGCCGGGACAGGACCTCTGGGATGCCCCTCCACTTT. Its translation is CASSRDRTSGMPLHF.

The chain joins TRBV5-1 to TRBJ1-6, with 7 bases lining up with TRBD1. After removal of 1 base from V and 5 bases from J, the junction contained 6 bases not matched to a gene. The CDR3 spans 16 residues. Germline CDR1 SGHRS, CDR2 YFSETQ. CDR3 sequence reads: CASSLRTGRNNSPLHF. In nucleotides, the CDR3 is TGCGCCAGCAGCTTGCGGACAGGACGAAATAATTCACCCCTCCACTTT.

The rearrangement uses TRBV4-1 and TRBJ1-2; 7 nucleotides match TRBD1. The CDR3 is made up of 16 amino acids. V lost 2 bases, J lost 4 bases, and 10 bases stayed unmatched. The germline V gene encodes CDR1 MGHRA and CDR2 YSYEKL. CDR3 sequence (DNA): TGCGCCAGCAGCCAAAGGACAGGAGGAGACTCCTATGGCTACACCTTC. This gives the protein CASSQRTGGDSYGYTF.

This CDR3 reads CSVSGGSDSNQPQHF. CDR3 DNA sequence: TGCAGCGTTTCAGGGGGGTCGGATAGCAATCAGCCCCAGCATTTT. J is TRBJ1-5 and V is TRBV29-1; 7 nucleotides line up with TRBD1. CDR3 length: 15 amino acids. Germline V lookup: CDR1 SQVTM, CDR2 ANQGSEA. V dropped 5 bases and J dropped 0; count of bases not matched to a gene: 7.

V is TRBV7-2 and J is TRBJ1-5; 8 bases are shared with TRBD1. In germline, CDR1 is SGHTA, CDR2 FQGNSA. V shed 5 bases and J 4 bases; nucleotides not matched to a gene: 7. The CDR3 spans 15 residues. CDR3 nucleotides: TGTGCCAGCAGCGGTTGGACAGGGAGAAATCAGCCCCAGCATTTT. Translating gives CASSGWTGRNQPQHF.

The chain combines TRBV7-7 with TRBJ2-7; 7 bases map to TRBD1. After removal of 5 bases from V and 5 bases from J, the junction contained 6 bases not matched to a gene. The CDR3 totals 13 residues. Germline-derived CDR1 and CDR2 are SSHAT and FNYEAQ (reference sequence). CDR3 region: CASSQTGAHEQYF. DNA of the CDR3: TGTGCCAGCAGCCAAACAGGGGCGCACGAGCAGTACTTC.

The chain combines TRBV7-9 with TRBJ2-1, with TRBD2 identical over 8 bases. The CDR3 extends over 17 amino acids. Germline loops: CDR1 SEHNR, CDR2 FQNEAQ (reference sequence). V was pared by 0 bases and J by 4 bases, with 8 bases of the junction left unmatched. Here the CDR3 DNA reads TGTGCCAGCAGCTTAGCAGGGACTAGAAGTGGGTACAATGAGCAGTTCTTC. This sequence encodes CASSLAGTRSGYNEQFF.